The clone carrying this T cell receptor (beta chain) appeared once. This entry belongs to a study of OX40 agonist ivuxolimab in advanced cancers. Study summary: Prior anti-PD-1, anti-PD-L1 or anti-CTLA-4 therapy was allowed; over 30% had some.

Enrollment shut out patients with autoimmune disease history or systemic immunosuppression. Here immunoSEQ multiplex PCR was the method, and the copy in TCRdb shows in-frame clones only, minus some. Seen here are some 15,000 clones, roughly three quarters observed once, and the top ten hold about 35%. This receptor was taken from an adult with an advanced solid tumor such as melanoma, head and neck, liver or kidney cancer. The source was CD4+ or CD8+ T cells sorted from blood, collected in a trial of the OX40 agonist ivuxolimab.

CDR3 sequence: CASSSSLGTTDPTEAFF. In DNA form, the CDR3 reads TGTGCCAGCAGCTCTAGCTTAGGGACGACGGACCCCACTGAAGCTTTCTTT. The chain joins TRBV9 to TRBJ1-1, with a weak D call TRBD1 (5 bases). Per the germline V gene, CDR1 is SGDLS and CDR2 is YYNGEE. V gave up 4 bases and J gave up 4 bases, with 23 bases separating them. This CDR3 has 17 amino acids.